These T cell receptor beta chains were read from a single sample in a study of beta chain features in type 1 diabetes. Only in-frame clones appear in the TCRdb table, and some are missing; sequencing was by immunoSEQ multiplex PCR. The sample consists of a few hundred thousand clones, 13% to 15% of them appearing once. Specimen: naive CD4+ T cells from blood. The receptor source for this set is a man aged 25-45 years with type 1 diabetes. Both conserved end residues are part of each CDR3. The D gene is left open where the match is weak. The size of a clone is reported for some rows only, either as once, few or many, or as a class for expanded clones.

D: NA; V: TRBV15; size: NA; J: TRBJ2-5; DNA: TGTGCCACCAGCAGAGGGCCAGAAGAGACCCAGTACTTC; CDR3: CATSRGPEETQYF
D: NA; V: TRBV29-1; size: NA; J: TRBJ1-2; DNA: TGCAGCGTGGAAGACCCCCTCGGGGTGTTGCCAGGGGATGCGGGCTATGGCTACACCTTC; CDR3: CSVEDPLGVLPGDAGYGYTF
D: TRBD1; V: TRBV6-5; size: few; J: TRBJ2-3; DNA: TGTGCCAGTAGGGACAGGTTCACAGATACGCAGTATTTT; CDR3: CASRDRFTDTQYF
D: TRBD1; V: TRBV2; size: NA; J: TRBJ1-2; DNA: TGTGCCAGCAGGGAGACAGGGGGCTCCTATGGCTACACCTTC; CDR3: CASRETGGSYGYTF
D: TRBD2; V: TRBV13; size: NA; J: TRBJ2-1; DNA: TGTGCCAGCAGCTTAGAAGTGGGAGGGTCCTACAATGAGCAGTTCTTC; CDR3: CASSLEVGGSYNEQFF
D: NA; V: TRBV4-3; size: few; J: TRBJ1-3; DNA: TGCGCCAGCAGCCAAGATCCCACAGGGCACTCTGGAAACACCATATATTTT; CDR3: CASSQDPTGHSGNTIYF
D: NA; V: TRBV9; size: few; J: TRBJ2-7; DNA: TGTGCCAGCAGCGTAGACGCGGCTGACCCAATTTACGAGCAGTACTTC; CDR3: CASSVDAADPIYEQYF
D: TRBD2; V: TRBV9; size: few; J: TRBJ2-2; DNA: TGTGCCAGCAGCCCTCGGGGGAGGGACGCCGGGGAGCTGTTTTTT; CDR3: CASSPRGRDAGELFF
D: NA; V: TRBV28; size: few; J: TRBJ2-5; DNA: TGTGCCAGCAGTTTTCCGGGAGTCGGGGAGACCCAGTACTTC; CDR3: CASSFPGVGETQYF
D: NA; V: TRBV18; size: few; J: TRBJ2-1; DNA: TGTGCCAGCTCACCTGCAGGGCAGAGCTCCTACAATGAGCAGTTCTTC; CDR3: CASSPAGQSSYNEQFF
D: TRBD1; V: TRBV19; size: NA; J: TRBJ1-5; DNA: TGTGCCAGTAGTGCCGGGACAGGGGTTAGCAATCAGCCCCAGCATTTT; CDR3: CASSAGTGVSNQPQHF
D: TRBD1; V: TRBV7-2; size: NA; J: TRBJ2-3; DNA: TGTGCCAGCAGCCCAGCACCGGGACAGGGGACCGATACGCAGTATTTT; CDR3: CASSPAPGQGTDTQYF
D: TRBD1; V: TRBV7-2; size: few; J: TRBJ1-5; DNA: TGTGCCAGCAGCTCCCGGGACAGGGGTCAGCCCCAGCATTTT; CDR3: CASSSRDRGQPQHF
D: TRBD1; V: TRBV11-2; size: NA; J: TRBJ1-1; DNA: TGTGCCAGCAGATGGACAGGGAAAACTGAAGCTTTCTTT; CDR3: CASRWTGKTEAFF
D: TRBD2; V: TRBV5-4; size: few; J: TRBJ2-2; DNA: TGTGCCAGCAGCTTGGATGGCGGGAGGACGAACACCGGGGAGCTGTTTTTT; CDR3: CASSLDGGRTNTGELFF
D: NA; V: TRBV5-6; size: NA; J: TRBJ1-1; DNA: TGTGCCAGCACCAGGACTGGGGTGCCTGAAGCTTTCTTT; CDR3: CASTRTGVPEAFF
D: NA; V: TRBV11-3; size: NA; J: TRBJ1-5; DNA: TGTGCCAGCAGCTCCGATCAGGGAAAGTATAGCAATCAGCCCCAGCATTTT; CDR3: CASSSDQGKYSNQPQHF
D: NA; V: TRBV29-1; size: NA; J: TRBJ2-7; DNA: TGCAGCGTTGAACTCCGGTACGAGCAGTACTTC; CDR3: CSVELRYEQYF
D: NA; V: TRBV16; size: NA; J: TRBJ1-1; DNA: TGTGCCAGCAGCCAATTTACGTTTGGGACTCAACCTTTCTTT; CDR3: CASSQFTFGTQPFF
D: NA; V: TRBV28; size: few; J: TRBJ2-7; DNA: TGTGCCAGCAGCCGAACAGGACGCTACGAGCAGTACTTC; CDR3: CASSRTGRYEQYF
D: TRBD1; V: TRBV6-1; size: NA; J: TRBJ2-4; DNA: TGTGCCAGCAGTGTACAGGGGCCCGTCCAGGGAAACATTCAGTACTTC; CDR3: CASSVQGPVQGNIQYF
D: TRBD2; V: TRBV5-1; size: NA; J: TRBJ2-3; DNA: TGCGCCAGCAGCGCTAGCGGGAGAGTCACAGATACGCAGTATTTT; CDR3: CASSASGRVTDTQYF
D: NA; V: TRBV18; size: few; J: TRBJ1-5; DNA: TGTGCCAGCTCACCACAGGGGCTTTTGAATCAGCCCCAGCATTTT; CDR3: CASSPQGLLNQPQHF
D: NA; V: TRBV4-3; size: few; J: TRBJ2-7; DNA: TGCGCCAGCAGCCAGGAGACCGGGGGACGCGAGCAGTACTTC; CDR3: CASSQETGGREQYF
D: NA; V: TRBV13; size: few; J: TRBJ2-1; DNA: TGTGCCAGCAGCTTAAAAAAGACTAGTCCCTACAATGAGCAGTTCTTC; CDR3: CASSLKKTSPYNEQFF
D: TRBD2; V: TRBV2; size: NA; J: TRBJ2-7; DNA: TGTGCCAGCAGTGGGCTAGCGGGAGGCTACGAGCAGTACTTC; CDR3: CASSGLAGGYEQYF
D: NA; V: TRBV5-6; size: NA; J: TRBJ1-2; DNA: TGTGCCAGCAGCTTGGGACGGCGGGGAACTAACTATGGCTACACCTTC; CDR3: CASSLGRRGTNYGYTF
D: NA; V: TRBV5-1; size: NA; J: TRBJ1-5; DNA: TGCGCCAGCAGCCTAAACCTCAATCAGCCCCAGCATTTT; CDR3: CASSLNLNQPQHF
D: TRBD2; V: TRBV5-4; size: NA; J: TRBJ2-7; DNA: TGTGCCAGCAGCCTACTAGCGGGAGGCCGATACGAGCAGTACTTC; CDR3: CASSLLAGGRYEQYF
D: NA; V: TRBV5-4; size: NA; J: TRBJ2-3; DNA: TGTGCCAGCAGCTTGCAGACAGATACGCAGTATTTT; CDR3: CASSLQTDTQYF
D: TRBD1; V: TRBV19; size: few; J: TRBJ2-7; DNA: TGTGCCAGTAGTGGATCGGACAGGGACAACTACGAGCAGTACTTC; CDR3: CASSGSDRDNYEQYF
D: NA; V: TRBV28; size: NA; J: TRBJ1-5; DNA: TGTGCCAGCAGTTTACTCAATCAGCCCCAGCATTTT; CDR3: CASSLLNQPQHF
D: NA; V: TRBV4-2; size: NA; J: TRBJ2-4; DNA: TGTGCCAGCAGCCAAGGGGCGGCAGGGGTCAACCCTTTAGCCAAAAACATTCAGTACTTC; CDR3: CASSQGAAGVNPLAKNIQYF
D: TRBD1; V: TRBV9; size: NA; J: TRBJ2-5; DNA: TGTGCCAGCACCCCAGGGGGAATCAGTAGGGAGACCCAGTACTTC; CDR3: CASTPGGISRETQYF
D: NA; V: TRBV30; size: few; J: TRBJ1-3; DNA: TGTGCCTGGACCAGTGGAAACACCATATATTTT; CDR3: CAWTSGNTIYF
D: TRBD1; V: TRBV18; size: NA; J: TRBJ1-2; DNA: TGTGCCAGCTCACGGGACAGGGTGTTGGTGCATGGCTACACCTTC; CDR3: CASSRDRVLVHGYTF
D: NA; V: TRBV4-2; size: NA; J: TRBJ1-5; DNA: TGTGCCAGCAGCCAAGATTCCAGGGGAAGTCAGCCCCAGCATTTT; CDR3: CASSQDSRGSQPQHF
D: TRBD2; V: TRBV4-2; size: few; J: TRBJ2-7; DNA: TGTGCCAGCAGCCTCGGGACTAGCTACGAGCAGTACTTC; CDR3: CASSLGTSYEQYF
D: NA; V: TRBV7-9; size: NA; J: TRBJ2-2; DNA: TGTGCCAGCAGCTTATTCGCCAGAGGGGGTCTCGGGGAGCTGTTTTTT; CDR3: CASSLFARGGLGELFF
D: NA; V: TRBV7-9; size: few; J: TRBJ2-2; DNA: TGTGCCAGCAGCCAGTGGGGCCGGACCGGGGAGCTGTTTTTT; CDR3: CASSQWGRTGELFF
D: TRBD2; V: TRBV29-1; size: NA; J: TRBJ2-3; DNA: TGCAGCGTTGCCCCCCCGTCTAGCGGGCCCACAGATACGCAGTATTTT; CDR3: CSVAPPSSGPTDTQYF
D: TRBD1; V: TRBV2; size: few; J: TRBJ1-5; DNA: TGTGCCAGCAGTGGGACAGGGGGCGCCAATCAGCCCCAGCATTTT; CDR3: CASSGTGGANQPQHF
D: NA; V: TRBV5-1; size: few; J: TRBJ1-1; DNA: TGCGCCAGCGGCGGACAGATGGACACTGAAGCTTTCTTT; CDR3: CASGGQMDTEAFF
D: NA; V: TRBV28; size: NA; J: TRBJ2-7; DNA: TGTGCCAGCAGAAGAATGACAAGGACCTACGAGCAGTACTTC; CDR3: CASRRMTRTYEQYF
D: NA; V: TRBV28; size: few; J: TRBJ2-6; DNA: TGTGCCAGCCACTCTGGGGCCAACGTCCTGACTTTC; CDR3: CASHSGANVLTF